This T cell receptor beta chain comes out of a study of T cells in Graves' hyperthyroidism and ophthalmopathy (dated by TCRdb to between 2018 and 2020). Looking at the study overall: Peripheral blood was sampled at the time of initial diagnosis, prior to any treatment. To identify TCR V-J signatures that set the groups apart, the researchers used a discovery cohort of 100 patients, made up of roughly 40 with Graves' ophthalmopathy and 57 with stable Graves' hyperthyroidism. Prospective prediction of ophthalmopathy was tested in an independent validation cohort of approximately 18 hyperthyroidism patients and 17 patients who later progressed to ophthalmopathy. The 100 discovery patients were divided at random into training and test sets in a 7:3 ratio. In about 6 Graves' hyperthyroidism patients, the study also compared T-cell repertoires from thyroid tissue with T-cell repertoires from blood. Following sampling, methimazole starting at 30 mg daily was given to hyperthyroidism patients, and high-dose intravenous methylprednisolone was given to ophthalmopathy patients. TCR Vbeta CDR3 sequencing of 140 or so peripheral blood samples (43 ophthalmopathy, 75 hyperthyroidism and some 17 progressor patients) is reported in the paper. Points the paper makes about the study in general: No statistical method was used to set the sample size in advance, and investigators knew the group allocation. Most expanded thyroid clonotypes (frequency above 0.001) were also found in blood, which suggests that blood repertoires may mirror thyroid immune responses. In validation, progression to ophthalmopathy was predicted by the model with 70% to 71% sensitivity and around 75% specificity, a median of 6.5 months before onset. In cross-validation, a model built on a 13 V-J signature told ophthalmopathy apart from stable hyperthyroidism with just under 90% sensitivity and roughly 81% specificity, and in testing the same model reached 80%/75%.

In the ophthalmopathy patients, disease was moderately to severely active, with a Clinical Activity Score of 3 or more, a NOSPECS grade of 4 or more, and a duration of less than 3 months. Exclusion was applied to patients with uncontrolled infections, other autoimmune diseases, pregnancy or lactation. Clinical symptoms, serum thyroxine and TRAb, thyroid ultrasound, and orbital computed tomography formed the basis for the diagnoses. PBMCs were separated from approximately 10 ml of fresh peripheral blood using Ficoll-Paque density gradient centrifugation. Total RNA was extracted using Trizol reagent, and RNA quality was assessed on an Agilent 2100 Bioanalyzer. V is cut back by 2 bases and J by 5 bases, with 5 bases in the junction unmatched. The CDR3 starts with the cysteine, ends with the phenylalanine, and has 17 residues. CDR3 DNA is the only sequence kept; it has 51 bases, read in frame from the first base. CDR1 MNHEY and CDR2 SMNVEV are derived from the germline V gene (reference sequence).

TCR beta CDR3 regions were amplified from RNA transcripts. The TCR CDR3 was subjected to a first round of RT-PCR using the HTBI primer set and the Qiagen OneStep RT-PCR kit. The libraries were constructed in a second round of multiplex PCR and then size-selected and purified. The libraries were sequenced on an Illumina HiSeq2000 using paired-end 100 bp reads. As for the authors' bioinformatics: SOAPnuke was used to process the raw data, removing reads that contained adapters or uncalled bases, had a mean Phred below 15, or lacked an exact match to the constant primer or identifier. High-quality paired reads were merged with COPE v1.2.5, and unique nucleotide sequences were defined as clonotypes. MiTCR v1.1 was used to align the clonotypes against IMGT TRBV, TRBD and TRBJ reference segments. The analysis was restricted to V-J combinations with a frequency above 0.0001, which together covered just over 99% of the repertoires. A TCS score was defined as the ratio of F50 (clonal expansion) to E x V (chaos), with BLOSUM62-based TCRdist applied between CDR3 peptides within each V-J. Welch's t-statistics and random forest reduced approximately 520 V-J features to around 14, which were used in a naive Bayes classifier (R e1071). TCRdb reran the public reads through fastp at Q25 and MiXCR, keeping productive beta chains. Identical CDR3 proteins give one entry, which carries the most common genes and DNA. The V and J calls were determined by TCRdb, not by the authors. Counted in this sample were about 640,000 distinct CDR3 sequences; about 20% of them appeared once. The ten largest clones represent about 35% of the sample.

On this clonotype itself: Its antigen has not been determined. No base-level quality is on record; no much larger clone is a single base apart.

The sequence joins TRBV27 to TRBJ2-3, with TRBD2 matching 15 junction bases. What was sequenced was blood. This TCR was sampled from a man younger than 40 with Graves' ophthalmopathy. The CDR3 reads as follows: CASSLGLAGGPRDTQYF. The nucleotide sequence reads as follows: TGTGCCAGCAGTTTAGGACTAGCGGGAGGGCCGAGAGATACGCAGTATTTT.